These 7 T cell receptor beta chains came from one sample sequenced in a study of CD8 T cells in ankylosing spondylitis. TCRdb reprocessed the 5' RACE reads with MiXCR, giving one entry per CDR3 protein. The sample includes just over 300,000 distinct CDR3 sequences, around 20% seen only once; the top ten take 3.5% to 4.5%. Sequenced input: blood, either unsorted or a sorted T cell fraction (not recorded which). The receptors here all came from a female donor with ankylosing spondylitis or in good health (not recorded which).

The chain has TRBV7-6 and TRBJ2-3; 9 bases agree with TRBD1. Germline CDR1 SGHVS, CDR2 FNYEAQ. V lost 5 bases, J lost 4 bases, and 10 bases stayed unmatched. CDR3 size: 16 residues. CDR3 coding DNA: TGTGCCAGCAGCGCCATCTCCGGGACAGGGTCAGATACGCAGTATTTT. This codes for CASSAISGTGSDTQYF. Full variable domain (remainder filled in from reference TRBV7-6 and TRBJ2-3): GAGVSQSPRYKVTKRGQDVALRCDPISGHVSLYWYRQALGQGPEFLTYFNYEAQQDKSGLPNDRFSAERPEGSISTLTIQRTEQRDSAMYRCASSAISGTGSDTQYFGPGTRLTVL.

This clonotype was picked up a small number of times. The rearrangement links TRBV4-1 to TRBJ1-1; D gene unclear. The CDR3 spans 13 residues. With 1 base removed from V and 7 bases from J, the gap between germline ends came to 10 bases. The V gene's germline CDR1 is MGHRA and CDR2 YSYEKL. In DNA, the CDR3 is TGCGCCAGCAGCCAAGCCCCCACAGTTGAAGCTTTCTTT. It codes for CASSQAPTVEAFF.

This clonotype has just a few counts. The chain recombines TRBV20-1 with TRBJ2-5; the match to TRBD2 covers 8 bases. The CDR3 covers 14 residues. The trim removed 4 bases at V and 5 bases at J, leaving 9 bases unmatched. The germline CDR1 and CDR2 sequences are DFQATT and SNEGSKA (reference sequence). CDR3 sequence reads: CSATNGGAMETQYF. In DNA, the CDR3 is TGCAGTGCTACCAACGGGGGGGCCATGGAGACCCAGTACTTC.

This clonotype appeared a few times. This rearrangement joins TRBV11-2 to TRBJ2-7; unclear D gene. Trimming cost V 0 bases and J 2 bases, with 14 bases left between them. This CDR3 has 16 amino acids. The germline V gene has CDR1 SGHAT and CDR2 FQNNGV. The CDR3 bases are TGTGCCAGCAGCTTAGATCCCAGGTACTTTCCCTACGAGCAGTACTTC. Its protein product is CASSLDPRYFPYEQYF.

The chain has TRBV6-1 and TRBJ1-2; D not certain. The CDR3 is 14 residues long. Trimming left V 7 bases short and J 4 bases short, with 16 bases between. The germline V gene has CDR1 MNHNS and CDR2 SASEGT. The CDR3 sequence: CASTRGGILYGYTF. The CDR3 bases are TGTGCCAGCACCCGGGGAGGGATCCTCTATGGCTACACCTTC.

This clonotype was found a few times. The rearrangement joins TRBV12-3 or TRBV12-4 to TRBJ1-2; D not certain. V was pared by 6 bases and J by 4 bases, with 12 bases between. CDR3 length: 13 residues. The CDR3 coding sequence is TGTGCCAGCAGCCTGGTCGAGACCTATGGCTACACCTTC. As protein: CASSLVETYGYTF.

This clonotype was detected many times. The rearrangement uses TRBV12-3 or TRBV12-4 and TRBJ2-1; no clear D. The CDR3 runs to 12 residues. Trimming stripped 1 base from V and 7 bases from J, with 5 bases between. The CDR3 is CASSLVQNEQFF. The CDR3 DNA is TGTGCCAGCAGTTTAGTACAGAATGAGCAGTTCTTC.